This T cell receptor beta chain was captured by sequencing in a study of beta chain features in type 1 diabetes. The wider study: The number of sorted cells examined across all samples was some 99,000,000.

Points from the study as a whole: cDNA sequencing could over-represent cells with high TCR expression. Researchers report that Type 1 diabetes patients had moderately but significantly shorter TCRB CDR3s across all four CD4+ subsets. The study found fewer insertions and more deletions at VDJ junctions in type 1 diabetes patients.

As every portion of the isolated RNA was reverse transcribed, the sequencing read expressed TCRB transcripts. Data came from immunoSEQ multiplex PCR; TCRdb stores just in-frame clones and leaves some out. The data show 200,000 to 300,000 clones, less than 15% seen once. Germline CDR1 reads SNHLY; CDR2 reads FYNNEI. CDR3 length equals 15 residues. Losses at the gene ends were 7 bases for V and 0 bases for J; bases not matched to a gene: 7. On this clone itself: No antigen is known for it.

The TCR comes from a woman aged 40 to 55 in good health. The chain joins TRBV2 to TRBJ2-7; 9 bases fit TRBD2. Sequenced sample: naive CD4+ T cells from blood. Here the CDR3 reads CASKVAGDSSYEQYF. In nucleotides, the CDR3 is TGTGCCAGCAAGGTAGCGGGGGACAGCTCCTACGAGCAGTACTTC.